Within the sample, the clone carrying this T cell receptor (beta chain) is medium-sized (0.01 to 0.1%). The antigen remains unidentified. In each sequencing run, over 180 million TCR-beta sequences were generated from 15-18 subjects. Via MiXCR, TCRdb re-called the 5' RACE reads, giving one row per CDR3 protein. The sample has around 49,000 distinct CDR3 sequences; more than 9.5% are singletons. The data originate from a study of neurological immune-mediated disorders. Regarding time point: longitudinal time-point 3. The unsorted libraries were generated from a total of 2 million PBMCs, which had been stored in RNAlater at -80 C. Study conclusions and caveats: Falling below healthy controls, multiple sclerosis showed the least TCR clonal expansion, while HTLV-1-associated myelopathy showed the most.

Specimen: PBMCs. This TCR derives from a male donor with HTLV-1-associated myelopathy (HAM/TSP).

The CDR3 DNA reads as TGCGCCAGCAGTGAGTCGACAGGCGTGCGCGAGCAGTACTTC. It translates to CASSESTGVREQYF. The gene calls are TRBV10-2 and TRBJ2-7; possible D gene TRBD1, 6 bases. With 0 bases removed from V and 6 bases from J, the gap between germline ends came to 12 bases. The CDR3 runs 14 residues. Germline values: CDR1 WSHSY, CDR2 SAAADI.